Presented here are 28 T cell receptor beta chains from one specimen sequenced in a study of cytomegalovirus exposure and HLA in healthy donors. Both 60 Vbeta primers and 13 Jbeta primers went into the PCR. Profiled with immunoSEQ multiplex PCR; TCRdb holds only in-frame clones, not every one. The sample has 180,000 or so clones, 75% seen once; the top ten hold around 8%. The sequenced sample was PBMCs. All receptors come from a woman aged 40 to 50 in good health and CMV-seropositive.

The gene calls are TRBV19 and TRBJ2-1; 10 bases line up with TRBD1. The CDR3 has 14 residues. J was trimmed by 7 bases and V by 5 bases; bases with no gene match: 5. Germline V gives CDR1 LNHDA, CDR2 SQIVND (reference sequence). The DNA of the CDR3 is TGTGCCAGTAGTTACGACAGGGGGCTGAATGAGCAGTTCTTC. This gives the protein CASSYDRGLNEQFF.

The gene calls are TRBV7-2 and TRBJ1-4; no clear D gene. CDR1 and CDR2 (germline): SGHTA, FQGNSA. This CDR3 comprises 15 residues. The ends were cut back, 0 bases at V and 4 bases at J, with 9 bases in the middle. The CDR3 DNA follows: TGTGCCAGCAGCTTAGCCCGGTCTGTTAATGAAAAACTGTTTTTT. It is translated as CASSLARSVNEKLFF.

To note about this clone: Distinct nucleotide sequences in the sample also encode this CDR3. This chain connects TRBV28 to TRBJ2-7; 14 nucleotides agree with TRBD2. Germline CDR1 and CDR2: MDHEN and SYDVKM. The V gene end was trimmed by 5 bases and the J gene end by 3 bases; junction bases not matched to a gene: 3. CDR3 length: 15 residues. The CDR3 DNA sequence: TGTGCCAGCAGTCCCGGGACTAGCGGGAGCTACGAGCAGTACTTC. Its translation is CASSPGTSGSYEQYF.

This chain connects TRBV11-2 to TRBJ1-1; TRBD1 aligns across 9 bases. Germline values: CDR1 SGHAT, CDR2 FQNNGV. V lost 5 bases and J lost 7; bases outside the gene matches: 5. This CDR3 spans 13 amino acids. The DNA for the CDR3 is TGTGCCAGCAGCGGACAGGGGCGGATTGAAGCTTTCTTT. Translation gives CASSGQGRIEAFF.

The CDR3 protein is CASSLGLAGVETQYF. CDR3 DNA: TGTGCCAGCAGCTTAGGACTAGCGGGAGTAGAAACCCAGTACTTC. This rearrangement joins TRBV7-2 to TRBJ2-5; 12 bases line up with TRBD2. CDR1 is SGHTA and CDR2 is FQGNSA in the germline V gene. The CDR3 runs 15 residues. After removal of 1 base from V and 8 bases from J, the junction contained 5 bases not matched to a gene.

V is TRBV28 and J is TRBJ1-4; D is undetermined. The CDR3 spans 11 residues. The V gene lost 5 bases and the J gene lost 7 bases, with 5 bases spanning the gap. Germline assignment: CDR1 MDHEN and CDR2 SYDVKM. CDR3: CASSLSEKLFF. DNA of the CDR3: TGTGCCAGCAGTCTCAGTGAAAAACTGTTTTTT.

The rearrangement links TRBV10-3 to TRBJ2-7; D perhaps matches TRBD1 (6 bases). The CDR3 contains 14 residues. Germline assignment: CDR1 ENHRY and CDR2 SYGVKD. The V gene lost 10 bases and the J gene lost 6 bases, with 22 bases spanning the gap. The chain's CDR3 is CATSWTVPPAEQYF. The CDR3 DNA reads as TGTGCCACCTCCTGGACAGTACCTCCTGCCGAGCAGTACTTC.

The chain carries TRBV5-1 and TRBJ1-3; 7 bases agree with TRBD1. Unmatched junction bases numbered 6, after V lost 0 bases and J lost 3 bases. Germline CDR1 and CDR2: SGHRS and YFSETQ. This CDR3 has 16 amino acids. The CDR3, as DNA: TGCGCCAGCAGCTTGGATAAGGGGGCAATTGGAAACACCATATATTTT. As protein: CASSLDKGAIGNTIYF. The complete variable domain, with remaining parts taken from reference TRBV5-1 and TRBJ1-3, reads KAGVTQTPRYLIKTRGQQVTLSCSPISGHRSVSWYQQTPGQGLQFLFEYFSETQRNKGNFPGRFSGRQFSNSRSEMNVSTLELGDSALYLCASSLDKGAIGNTIYFGEGSWLTVV.

The gene calls are TRBV7-9 and TRBJ2-3, with 9 bases lining up with TRBD1. V shed 5 bases and J 4 bases; nucleotides not matched to a gene: 7. The CDR3 runs to 15 residues. Germline-derived CDR1 and CDR2 are SEHNR and FQNEAQ (reference sequence). The DNA for the CDR3 is TGTGCCAGCAGCCCTAGGGACAGGGTCTCAGATACGCAGTATTTT. Protein product: CASSPRDRVSDTQYF.

This rearrangement joins TRBV25-1 to TRBJ1-1; no firm D call. This CDR3 region has 12 residues. Trimming shortened V by 7 bases and J by 0 bases, and 6 bases separated the two germline ends. Germline V gene lookup returns CDR1 MGHDK and CDR2 SYGVNS. The CDR3, as DNA: TGTGCCAGCACCCCTATGAACACTGAAGCTTTCTTT. It translates to CASTPMNTEAFF.

The chain recombines TRBV28 with TRBJ2-1; D unresolved. Trimming stripped 2 bases from V and 10 bases from J, with 6 bases between. The CDR3 totals 11 residues. The germline gives CDR1 MDHEN, CDR2 SYDVKM. The CDR3 DNA is TGTGCCAGCAGTTTACGAGGAGAGCAGTTCTTC. It codes for CASSLRGEQFF. The full variable domain, rest sourced from reference TRBV28 and TRBJ2-1, is DVKVTQSSRYLVKRTGEKVFLECVQDMDHENMFWYRQDPGLGLRLIYFSYDVKMKEKGDIPEGYSVSREKKERFSLILESASTNQTSMYLCASSLRGEQFFGPGTRLTVL.

The chain links TRBV5-4 to TRBJ2-6, with 10 bases aligning to TRBD1. The CDR3 sequence is 18 residues long. J gave up 1 base and V 2 bases, and 6 bases lay outside the gene matches. The germline CDR1 and CDR2 sequences are SGHNT and YYREEE (reference sequence). The CDR3 reads CASSLQGTGASGANVLTF. The CDR3, as DNA: TGTGCCAGCAGCTTACAAGGGACAGGGGCGTCTGGGGCCAACGTCCTGACTTTC. Combining the CDR3 with reference TRBV5-4 and TRBJ2-6 gives the whole variable domain ETGVTQSPTHLIKTRGQQVTLRCSSQSGHNTVSWYQQALGQGPQFIFQYYREEENGRGNFPPRFSGLQFPNYSSELNVNALELDDSALYLCASSLQGTGASGANVLTFGAGSRLTVL.

V and J are TRBV9 and TRBJ2-3, with a tentative D call TRBD2 (5 bases). Germline assignment: CDR1 SGDLS and CDR2 YYNGEE. The CDR3 extends over 16 amino acids. Trimming took off 4 bases at V and 4 bases at J, with 19 bases between the two ends. Written as DNA, the CDR3 is TGTGCCAGCAGCACCGAACTACGGCGGGTGTCAGATACGCAGTATTTT. Protein sequence: CASSTELRRVSDTQYF.

The rearrangement uses TRBV6-7 and TRBJ2-7, with 8 bases matching TRBD2. Being an ORF, TRBV6-7 has a function that is uncertain. Trimming removed 2 bases from V and 2 bases from J; junction bases left unmatched: 11. The CDR3 spans 17 residues. The DNA for the CDR3 is TGTGCCAGCAGTTACGGGGGTTGGACTAGCAAGACCTACGAGCAGTACTTC. Its translation: CASSYGGWTSKTYEQYF.

As DNA, the CDR3 is TGTGCCAGCAGCTTGGAGGGGGGGACTGAAGCTTTCTTT. Protein: CASSLEGGTEAFF. The rearrangement uses TRBV5-4 and TRBJ1-1, with a tentative D call TRBD1 (6 bases). Germline assignment: CDR1 SGHNT and CDR2 YYREEE (reference sequence). Trimming shortened V by 0 bases and J by 5 bases, and 8 bases separated the two germline ends. This CDR3 region has 13 residues. The full variable domain, completed using reference TRBV5-4 and TRBJ1-1, is ETGVTQSPTHLIKTRGQQVTLRCSSQSGHNTVSWYQQALGQGPQFIFQYYREEENGRGNFPPRFSGLQFPNYSSELNVNALELDDSALYLCASSLEGGTEAFFGQGTRLTVV.

The rearrangement joins TRBV30 to TRBJ2-5, with 11 bases that match TRBD2. Matching the DNA end better, TRBJ2-7 makes the J call doubtful. The CDR3 contains 15 residues. Germline V gene sequence: CDR1 GTSNPN, CDR2 SVGIG (reference sequence). The CDR3: CAWRPTSGASYEQYF. DNA of the CDR3: TGTGCCTGGAGACCGACTAGCGGGGCATCCTACGAGCAGTACTTC.

The V call is TRBV6-5, the J call TRBJ1-3; D not resolved. There are 16 residues in the CDR3. Germline CDR1 MNHEY, CDR2 SVGAGI. The ends were cut back, 2 bases at V and 0 bases at J, with 11 bases in the middle. CDR3 sequence: CASSYGDLSSGNTIYF. CDR3 nucleotide sequence: TGTGCCAGCAGTTACGGAGACCTAAGCTCTGGAAACACCATATATTTT.

V and J are TRBV5-6 and TRBJ1-1; 10 bases are a match to TRBD1. V shed 4 bases, J shed 1 base, and the junction held 4 bases outside the gene matches. Germline loops: CDR1 SGHDT, CDR2 YYEEEE. The CDR3 has 15 amino acids. CDR3 region: CASSGRDRGNTEAFF. As DNA, the CDR3 is TGTGCCAGCAGCGGCCGGGACAGGGGGAACACTGAAGCTTTCTTT. Full variable domain (remainder filled in from reference TRBV5-6 and TRBJ1-1): DAGVTQSPTHLIKTRGQQVTLRCSPKSGHDTVSWYQQALGQGPQFIFQYYEEEERQRGNFPDRFSGHQFPNYSSELNVNALLLGDSALYLCASSGRDRGNTEAFFGQGTRLTVV.

The CDR3 loop is CASSLDRPGGMHTF. The DNA of the CDR3 is TGTGCCAGCAGCTTGGATAGGCCAGGGGGGATGCACACCTTC. This chain links TRBV5-6 with TRBJ1-2, with 7 bases identical to TRBD1. Losses at the gene ends were 0 bases for V and 12 bases for J; bases not matched to a gene: 11. The CDR3 extends over 14 amino acids. Germline CDR1 and CDR2: SGHDT and YYEEEE.

The chain couples TRBV27 to TRBJ1-2, with D hard to call. The CDR3 length is 15 residues. Trimming left V 1 base short and J 2 bases short, with 11 bases between. Germline V gives CDR1 MNHEY, CDR2 SMNVEV (reference sequence). CDR3 region: CASSLWSGPNYGYTF. For the CDR3, the DNA is TGTGCCAGCAGTTTATGGTCCGGTCCCAACTATGGCTACACCTTC.

The rearrangement uses TRBV6-5 and TRBJ1-1, with D maybe TRBD1 (6 bases). CDR1 is MNHEY and CDR2 is SVGAGI in the germline V gene. The CDR3 loop spans 15 amino acids. Trimming removed 4 bases from V and 8 bases from J, with 20 bases in between. The chain's CDR3 is CASSFDPGRGREAFF. In DNA, the CDR3 is TGTGCCAGCAGTTTCGACCCTGGCAGGGGAAGGGAAGCTTTCTTT.

This chain's CDR3 is CASSRQISGANVLTF. The CDR3 DNA is TGTGCCAGCAGCCGACAGATCTCTGGGGCCAACGTCCTGACTTTC. J is TRBJ2-6 and V is TRBV5-4; the D gene is possibly TRBD1 (5 bases). Per germline, CDR1 SGHNT and CDR2 YYREEE (reference sequence). This CDR3 comprises 15 residues. Trimming took 4 bases from V and 0 from J, leaving 8 bases between them.

This rearrangement joins TRBV7-9 to TRBJ2-3; the match to TRBD1 covers 8 bases. The CDR3 is made up of 15 amino acids. J lost 4 bases, V lost 3 bases, and 6 bases had no gene match. Germline lookup yields CDR1 SEHNR and CDR2 FQNEAQ (reference sequence). CDR3 amino acids: CASSFVSGGADTQYF. The DNA for the CDR3 is TGTGCCAGCAGCTTTGTATCAGGGGGCGCAGATACGCAGTATTTT.

The chain has TRBV10-2 and TRBJ1-5; unclear D gene. The CDR3 is made up of 18 amino acids. V was trimmed by 3 bases and J by 4 bases, leaving 22 bases between them. Germline V gene sequence: CDR1 WSHSY, CDR2 SAAADI. In DNA, the CDR3 is TGCGCCAGCAGTGATCCGGAATCGGGGTTTTTGGCTAATCAGCCCCAGCATTTT. It yields the protein CASSDPESGFLANQPQHF.

The sample holds one count of this clone. V usage is TRBV5-1 and J usage is TRBJ2-3, with D tentatively TRBD1 (5 bases). The V end was cut by 0 bases, the J end by 3 bases, with 5 bases between. There are 13 residues in the CDR3. Germline assignment: CDR1 SGHRS and CDR2 YFSETQ. The CDR3 DNA reads as TGCGCCAGCAGCTTGGGACAGACAGATACGCAGTATTTT. Translated, it gives CASSLGQTDTQYF.

The gene calls are TRBV6-5 and TRBJ2-7, with D uncertain. Per the germline V gene, CDR1 is MNHEY and CDR2 is SVGAGI. This CDR3 region has 11 residues. V lost 6 bases and J lost 6, with 9 bases in between. The chain's CDR3 is CASRNSLEQYF. CDR3 sequence (DNA): TGTGCCAGCAGGAATAGCCTCGAGCAGTACTTC.

The chain recombines TRBV28 with TRBJ1-2, with D unclear. This CDR3 spans 13 amino acids. From germline, CDR1 is MDHEN and CDR2 SYDVKM. V lost 6 bases to trimming and J lost 6 bases, with 14 bases between them. Here the CDR3 reads CASRAGGWDGYTF. In nucleotides, the CDR3 is TGTGCCAGCAGGGCAGGTGGATGGGATGGCTACACCTTC.

The chain joins TRBV28 to TRBJ2-7, with a possible D match to TRBD1 (5 bases). CDR3 length: 14 residues. V was shortened by 4 bases and J by 9 bases, with 19 bases between the two germline ends. CDR1 is MDHEN, CDR2 SYDVKM, per germline. The CDR3: CASSWPRRGGGQYF. The CDR3 bases are TGTGCCAGCAGTTGGCCCAGAAGGGGTGGCGGGCAGTACTTC.